The clone carrying this T cell receptor (beta chain) was seen repeatedly, ten times or more. The germline V gene has CDR1 KGHSH and CDR2 LQKENI. V gave up 0 bases and J gave up 6 bases, with 12 bases separating them. This CDR3 has 15 amino acids. These data originate in a study of T-cell reconstitution after alpha-beta-depleted transplantation in children. Preparing the TCRbeta library involved the use of unique molecular identifiers. Via MiXCR, TCRdb re-called the PCR reads, giving one row per CDR3 protein. The sample consists of more than 20,000 distinct CDR3 sequences, approximately 11% of them appearing once.

The chain carries TRBV18 and TRBJ2-1, with D uncertain. Sequences were derived from PBMCs from the stem cell graft donor, sampled from the stem cell graft. The clonotype originates from a human donor who donated a stem cell graft to a child with chronic granulomatous disease. The CDR3 sequence is CASSPPSQRTNEQFF. For the CDR3, the DNA is TGTGCCAGCTCACCACCATCGCAAAGGACCAATGAGCAGTTCTTC. The full variable domain, its missing parts supplied by reference TRBV18 and TRBJ2-1, is NAGVMQNPRHLVRRRGQEARLRCSPMKGHSHVYWYRQLPEEGLKFMVYLQKENIIDESGMPKERFSAEFPKEGPSILRIQQVVRGDSAAYFCASSPPSQRTNEQFFGPGTRLTVL.